This T cell receptor beta chain stems from a study of CD8+CD57+ T cells in acquired aplastic anemia. The use of genomic DNA as template underpinned the TCR beta VDJ and CDR3 profiling. Each CDR3 protein is one row after TCRdb ran MiXCR on the reads. This sample carries about 100,000 distinct CDR3 sequences, less than 65% of them seen once, and the ten largest clones take under 35%. Concerning this clonotype itself: Its antigen is unidentified.

General study points: Some 28 sequences, all CD8+ CDR3, were shared between patients and controls.

Material: sorted CD4+, CD8+, or CD8+CD57+ T cells (not recorded which) from PBMCs. The sequence was collected from a human donor in good health, serving as a control.

The CDR3 nucleotides are TGTGCCACCAGCAGAGATCGGACAGGGCTGCCCTACGAGCAGTACTTC. Amino acids: CATSRDRTGLPYEQYF. The chain combines TRBV15 with TRBJ2-7, with 8 positions matching TRBD1. CDR1 and CDR2 (germline): LNHNV, YYDKDF (reference sequence). This CDR3 has 16 amino acids. The V segment lost 0 bases and the J segment 2 bases; nucleotides outside the gene matches: 6.